This is a list of T cell receptor beta chains from one sample in a study of T cells after yellow fever vaccination. TCRdb processed the 5' RACE reads anew with MiXCR; each CDR3 protein has one entry. Of about 210,000 distinct CDR3 sequences in the sample, less than 7.5% were seen once. The input for sequencing was CD4+ T cells sorted from PBMCs, taken on the day of the yellow fever booster vaccination. These receptors all stem from a young man who received the YFV17D yellow fever vaccine. CDR3s include the opening cysteine and the closing phenylalanine or tryptophan. A D gene is named only where the DNA matches it firmly. Not all rows give a size; the values are once, few, many and, for expanded clones, a class.

j_call: TRBJ2-5; d_call: NA; cdr3_length: 14; v_call: TRBV7-9; clone_size: NA; cdr3_nt: TGTGCCAGCTCCACCCCAGGGTACCAAGAGACCCAGTACTTC; cdr3_aa: CASSTPGYQETQYF
j_call: TRBJ2-7; d_call: TRBD2; cdr3_length: 17; v_call: TRBV5-1; clone_size: many; cdr3_nt: TGCGCCAGCAGCTTGTCGTCTAGCGGGAAATGGGGCTACGAGCAGTACTTC; cdr3_aa: CASSLSSSGKWGYEQYF
j_call: TRBJ2-1; d_call: TRBD2; cdr3_length: 16; v_call: TRBV7-7; clone_size: NA; cdr3_nt: TGTGCTAGCAGCCCGGGCGGGGGTAATGCCTACAATGAGCAGTTCTTC; cdr3_aa: CASSPGGGNAYNEQFF
j_call: TRBJ2-5; d_call: TRBD1; cdr3_length: 15; v_call: TRBV19; clone_size: NA; cdr3_nt: TGTGCCAGTACCTCGATGACAGGGGGCTCGGAGACCCAGTACTTC; cdr3_aa: CASTSMTGGSETQYF
j_call: TRBJ2-1; d_call: TRBD2; cdr3_length: 17; v_call: TRBV6-1; clone_size: NA; cdr3_nt: TGTGCCAGCAGTCCGCAAGAGGCGGGAGGGCCCTACAATGAGCAGTTCTTC; cdr3_aa: CASSPQEAGGPYNEQFF
j_call: TRBJ2-1; d_call: NA; cdr3_length: 12; v_call: TRBV7-9; clone_size: many; cdr3_nt: TGTGCCAGCAGCCCTCAGGGTTGGGTGCAGTTCTTC; cdr3_aa: CASSPQGWVQFF
j_call: TRBJ2-7; d_call: TRBD2; cdr3_length: 14; v_call: TRBV2; clone_size: NA; cdr3_nt: TGTGCCAGCAATACACTAGCGGGGAACTACGAGCAGTACTTC; cdr3_aa: CASNTLAGNYEQYF
j_call: TRBJ1-5; d_call: NA; cdr3_length: 15; v_call: TRBV2; clone_size: few; cdr3_nt: TGTGCCAGCACACCGGCCCCCTATAGCAATCAGCCCCAGCATTTT; cdr3_aa: CASTPAPYSNQPQHF
j_call: TRBJ2-6; d_call: NA; cdr3_length: 16; v_call: TRBV7-2; clone_size: many; cdr3_nt: TGTGCCAGCAGCCCCCATGGGGCTGGCGGGGCCAACGTCCTGACTTTC; cdr3_aa: CASSPHGAGGANVLTF
j_call: TRBJ2-3; d_call: TRBD2; cdr3_length: 14; v_call: TRBV20-1; clone_size: many; cdr3_nt: TGCAGTGCTACCCTAGCGGTTAGCACAGATACGCAGTATTTT; cdr3_aa: CSATLAVSTDTQYF
j_call: TRBJ2-7; d_call: TRBD2; cdr3_length: 16; v_call: TRBV12-3/TRBV12-4; clone_size: NA; cdr3_nt: TGTGCCAGCAGTTTAGGTCCGGGGGGTGCGTACTACGAGCAGTACTTC; cdr3_aa: CASSLGPGGAYYEQYF
j_call: TRBJ2-3; d_call: NA; cdr3_length: 16; v_call: TRBV21-1; clone_size: many; cdr3_nt: TGTGCCAGCAGCCCGACGAGGGTCAGACACACAGATACGCAGTATTTT; cdr3_aa: CASSPTRVRHTDTQYF
j_call: TRBJ1-6; d_call: NA; cdr3_length: 14; v_call: TRBV5-1; clone_size: few; cdr3_nt: TGCGCCAGCAGCTCCGACAGTCTTGATGCCCCCCTCCACTTT; cdr3_aa: CASSSDSLDAPLHF
j_call: TRBJ2-1; d_call: NA; cdr3_length: 14; v_call: TRBV7-7; clone_size: many; cdr3_nt: TGTGCCAGCAGCTTATCCAGGGTGGTCAATGAGCAGTTCTTC; cdr3_aa: CASSLSRVVNEQFF
j_call: TRBJ2-7; d_call: NA; cdr3_length: 11; v_call: TRBV9; clone_size: many; cdr3_nt: TGTGCCAGCAGCGTAGAAATGGAGCAGTACTTC; cdr3_aa: CASSVEMEQYF
j_call: TRBJ1-1; d_call: NA; cdr3_length: 14; v_call: TRBV6-1; clone_size: few; cdr3_nt: TGTGCCAGCAGTGCTTTTTCGGGCGCCACTGAAGCTTTCTTT; cdr3_aa: CASSAFSGATEAFF
j_call: TRBJ2-5; d_call: NA; cdr3_length: 11; v_call: TRBV20-1; clone_size: few; cdr3_nt: TGCAGTGCTTTGGGGGAAGAGACCCAGTACTTC; cdr3_aa: CSALGEETQYF
j_call: TRBJ2-5; d_call: NA; cdr3_length: 16; v_call: TRBV28; clone_size: many; cdr3_nt: TGTGCCAGCAGTTCCTCGTCAGGGTTCGGGGAAGAGACCCAGTACTTC; cdr3_aa: CASSSSSGFGEETQYF
j_call: TRBJ2-5; d_call: TRBD2; cdr3_length: 13; v_call: TRBV20-1; clone_size: NA; cdr3_nt: TGCAGTGCTAGTCCAGCGGGAAAAGAGACCCAGTACTTC; cdr3_aa: CSASPAGKETQYF
j_call: TRBJ1-2; d_call: TRBD1; cdr3_length: 15; v_call: TRBV5-6; clone_size: few; cdr3_nt: TGTGCCAGCAGCTTGACGGGACAGGGGGACTATGGCTACACCTTC; cdr3_aa: CASSLTGQGDYGYTF
j_call: TRBJ2-5; d_call: NA; cdr3_length: 12; v_call: TRBV12-3/TRBV12-4; clone_size: NA; cdr3_nt: TGTGCCAGCAGTTTAGACAGTGAGACCCAGTACTTC; cdr3_aa: CASSLDSETQYF
j_call: TRBJ2-2; d_call: NA; cdr3_length: 13; v_call: TRBV10-3; clone_size: NA; cdr3_nt: TGTGCCATCAGTCTAGGGAACACCGGGGAGCTGTTTTTT; cdr3_aa: CAISLGNTGELFF
j_call: TRBJ2-3; d_call: NA; cdr3_length: 12; v_call: TRBV29-1; clone_size: many; cdr3_nt: TGCAGCGCCGGACCGGGAACAGATACGCAGTATTTT; cdr3_aa: CSAGPGTDTQYF
j_call: TRBJ1-2; d_call: TRBD1; cdr3_length: 12; v_call: TRBV7-2; clone_size: few; cdr3_nt: TGTGCCAGCAGCTGGACAGGGAACGGCTACACCTTC; cdr3_aa: CASSWTGNGYTF
j_call: TRBJ2-1; d_call: TRBD2; cdr3_length: 15; v_call: TRBV18; clone_size: NA; cdr3_nt: TGTGCCAGCTCACGGAGACTAGCGGGAGAATATGAGCAGTTCTTC; cdr3_aa: CASSRRLAGEYEQFF
j_call: TRBJ1-2; d_call: NA; cdr3_length: 12; v_call: TRBV29-1; clone_size: few; cdr3_nt: TGCAGCGTTGTTCGGCAGACCTATGGCTACACCTTC; cdr3_aa: CSVVRQTYGYTF
j_call: TRBJ2-7; d_call: TRBD2; cdr3_length: 16; v_call: TRBV20-1; clone_size: few; cdr3_nt: TGCAGTGCTAGAGGGGCTCAAATGACTAGCGGATACGAGCAGTACTTC; cdr3_aa: CSARGAQMTSGYEQYF
j_call: TRBJ2-7; d_call: NA; cdr3_length: 14; v_call: TRBV7-2; clone_size: NA; cdr3_nt: TGTGCCAGCAGTCCCGGGGTTAAGGGTTACGAGCAGTACTTC; cdr3_aa: CASSPGVKGYEQYF
j_call: TRBJ2-7; d_call: NA; cdr3_length: 12; v_call: TRBV25-1; clone_size: NA; cdr3_nt: TGTGCCAGCAGTGCCCAGAACTACGAGCAGTACTTC; cdr3_aa: CASSAQNYEQYF
j_call: TRBJ2-7; d_call: TRBD1; cdr3_length: 14; v_call: TRBV7-9; clone_size: NA; cdr3_nt: TGTGCCAGCAGCTTAGACAGGGGCTCGGGGGAGCAGTACTTC; cdr3_aa: CASSLDRGSGEQYF
j_call: TRBJ2-1; d_call: TRBD1; cdr3_length: 13; v_call: TRBV7-3; clone_size: many; cdr3_nt: TGTGCCAGCAGCCGGACAGGGGTTAATGAGCAGTTCTTC; cdr3_aa: CASSRTGVNEQFF
j_call: TRBJ2-5; d_call: TRBD2; cdr3_length: 14; v_call: TRBV20-1; clone_size: few; cdr3_nt: TGCAGTGCTAGTCCCCTGACTAGCGGAGAGACCCAGTACTTC; cdr3_aa: CSASPLTSGETQYF
j_call: TRBJ2-2; d_call: TRBD2; cdr3_length: 13; v_call: TRBV5-1; clone_size: many; cdr3_nt: TGCGCCAGCAGCAAGCGGGAGACCGGGGAGCTGTTTTTT; cdr3_aa: CASSKRETGELFF
j_call: TRBJ1-1; d_call: TRBD1; cdr3_length: 13; v_call: TRBV29-1; clone_size: few; cdr3_nt: TGCAGCGCCATGGGACAGATGAACACTGAAGCTTTCTTT; cdr3_aa: CSAMGQMNTEAFF
j_call: TRBJ2-5; d_call: TRBD2; cdr3_length: 19; v_call: TRBV3-1; clone_size: few; cdr3_nt: TGTGCCAGCAGCCAAGGCATAAGGCTAGCGGGAGATGAGTCGGAGACCCAGTACTTC; cdr3_aa: CASSQGIRLAGDESETQYF
j_call: TRBJ2-2; d_call: NA; cdr3_length: 13; v_call: TRBV18; clone_size: few; cdr3_nt: TGTGCCAGCTCACCACTCGGACTCGGGGAGCTGTTTTTT; cdr3_aa: CASSPLGLGELFF
j_call: TRBJ2-7; d_call: TRBD2; cdr3_length: 16; v_call: TRBV20-1; clone_size: NA; cdr3_nt: TGCAGTGCTGAAGGATTAGCGGGAGCAAGCTCCTACGAGCAGTACTTC; cdr3_aa: CSAEGLAGASSYEQYF
j_call: TRBJ2-2; d_call: NA; cdr3_length: 18; v_call: TRBV21-1; clone_size: NA; cdr3_nt: TGTGCCAGCAGCAAGCTGGCAGGAAGCGGCCTAAACACCGGGGAGCTGTTTTTT; cdr3_aa: CASSKLAGSGLNTGELFF
j_call: TRBJ2-4; d_call: NA; cdr3_length: 13; v_call: TRBV29-1; clone_size: many; cdr3_nt: TGCAGCGTCAGGTTGTCCCCGGAGAACATTCAGTACTTC; cdr3_aa: CSVRLSPENIQYF
j_call: TRBJ2-7; d_call: NA; cdr3_length: 13; v_call: TRBV12-3/TRBV12-4; clone_size: NA; cdr3_nt: TGTGCCAGCAGTCTCCTCAACGACCACGAGCAGTACTTC; cdr3_aa: CASSLLNDHEQYF
j_call: TRBJ2-2; d_call: NA; cdr3_length: 14; v_call: TRBV5-1; clone_size: NA; cdr3_nt: TGCGCCAGCAGCCCCCGGGACGTTACCGGGGAGCTGTTTTTT; cdr3_aa: CASSPRDVTGELFF
j_call: TRBJ2-2; d_call: NA; cdr3_length: 13; v_call: TRBV18; clone_size: NA; cdr3_nt: TGTGCCAGCTCCCAGAAAGAAGCCGGGGAGCTGTTTTTT; cdr3_aa: CASSQKEAGELFF
j_call: TRBJ2-5; d_call: TRBD1; cdr3_length: 14; v_call: TRBV28; clone_size: NA; cdr3_nt: TGTGCCAGCAGTCTCCAGGGGGCCGTGGAGACCCAGTACTTC; cdr3_aa: CASSLQGAVETQYF
j_call: TRBJ2-5; d_call: NA; cdr3_length: 14; v_call: TRBV9; clone_size: few; cdr3_nt: TGTGCCAGCAGCGGAGGACTTCACCAAGAGACCCAGTACTTC; cdr3_aa: CASSGGLHQETQYF
j_call: TRBJ1-2; d_call: TRBD1; cdr3_length: 13; v_call: TRBV20-1; clone_size: NA; cdr3_nt: TGCAGTGCTATGTCCCCGGGGACAGGAGGCTACACCTTC; cdr3_aa: CSAMSPGTGGYTF
j_call: TRBJ2-1; d_call: NA; cdr3_length: 13; v_call: TRBV29-1; clone_size: many; cdr3_nt: TGCAGCGTTTCTTCTTCCGCCTACAATGAGCAGTTCTTC; cdr3_aa: CSVSSSAYNEQFF
j_call: TRBJ2-7; d_call: NA; cdr3_length: 13; v_call: TRBV20-1; clone_size: many; cdr3_nt: TGCGTTCTAGGGGGGAGGAGCTCCTACGAGCAGTACTTC; cdr3_aa: CVLGGRSSYEQYF
j_call: TRBJ2-7; d_call: NA; cdr3_length: 15; v_call: TRBV19; clone_size: few; cdr3_nt: TGTGCCAGTAGTCTATTAGACGGGACGGGGTACGAGCAGTACTTC; cdr3_aa: CASSLLDGTGYEQYF
j_call: TRBJ1-5; d_call: NA; cdr3_length: 15; v_call: TRBV7-9; clone_size: few; cdr3_nt: TGTGCCAGCAGCTCCCCTTCGGGAGGGGTGACAGCCCAGCATTTT; cdr3_aa: CASSSPSGGVTAQHF
j_call: TRBJ2-7; d_call: NA; cdr3_length: 17; v_call: TRBV7-9; clone_size: few; cdr3_nt: TGTGCCAGCAGCCCACGCGCGGGACAGCTTACTTCCTACGAGCAGTACTTC; cdr3_aa: CASSPRAGQLTSYEQYF
j_call: TRBJ2-7; d_call: TRBD2; cdr3_length: 15; v_call: TRBV2; clone_size: many; cdr3_nt: TGTGCCAGCAGTAACTTTCGCGGGAGTACCTACGAGCAGTACTTC; cdr3_aa: CASSNFRGSTYEQYF